This T cell receptor beta chain was identified in a study of cytomegalovirus exposure and HLA in healthy donors. As for this clone: Antigen specificity is unknown.

The PCR was carried out with 60 Vbeta primers and 13 Jbeta primers. Assay used: immunoSEQ multiplex PCR; TCRdb lists only in-frame clones, some missing. This sample yields fewer than 250,000 clones, of which roughly 85% are seen a single time; roughly 1.9% belongs to the top ten. Whole-study findings and limits: High specificity and sensitivity for cytomegalovirus status were reported for the classifier. Most subjects' HLA-A and HLA-B alleles were reportedly predicted from TCR beta sequences.

V was trimmed by 3 bases and J by 7 bases, leaving 16 bases between them. Per the germline V gene, CDR1 is SGHTA and CDR2 is FQGTGA. The CDR3 sequence is 15 residues long. The receptor's source is a young man in good health and CMV-seronegative. Sequencing used PBMCs. The chain recombines TRBV7-3 with TRBJ2-1; D perhaps matches TRBD2 (5 bases). CDR3 region: CASSFPMDLENEQFF. CDR3 sequence (DNA): TGTGCCAGCAGCTTCCCCATGGACTTGGAAAATGAGCAGTTCTTC.